These 18 T cell receptor beta chains came from one sample sequenced in a study of blood T cell repertoires in COVID-19. Only in-frame clones appear in the TCRdb table, and some are missing; sequencing was by immunoSEQ multiplex PCR. The sample yields about 190,000 clones, 86% seen once. Sequencing was done on a sample of PBMCs or T cells enriched from blood (not recorded which). The source is a woman between 25 and 40 years old who had recovered from COVID-19.

This chain joins TRBV5-7 and TRBJ2-7; perhaps TRBD1 as D (5 bases). TRBV5-7 is given ORF status, its function remaining uncertain. The CDR3 has 15 amino acids. V lost 4 bases to trimming and J lost 4 bases, with 18 bases between them. The CDR3, as DNA: TGTGCCAGCAGCCCTCTCAAAAGGGGATTTTACGAGCAGTACTTC. Its translation is CASSPLKRGFYEQYF.

The V call is TRBV9, the J call TRBJ2-7, with 10 bases identical to TRBD2. V was clipped by 0 bases and J by 7 bases; unmatched bases: 4. CDR3 length: 14 amino acids. Germline CDR1 is SGDLS and CDR2 is YYNGEE. Here the CDR3 reads CASSVEAGGGEQYF. CDR3 in DNA: TGTGCCAGCAGCGTAGAAGCGGGAGGGGGTGAGCAGTACTTC.

J is TRBJ2-7 and V is TRBV7-6, with D perhaps matching TRBD2 (5 bases). Germline CDR1 SGHVS, CDR2 FNYEAQ. The CDR3 contains 12 residues. With 3 bases removed from V and 3 bases from J, the gap between germline ends came to 6 bases. CDR3 nucleotides: TGTGCCAGCAGCTTCGGGAACTACGAGCAGTACTTC. Translated, it gives CASSFGNYEQYF.

The chain combines TRBV19 with TRBJ1-5, with unresolved D. V lost 5 bases to trimming and J lost 4 bases, with 15 bases between them. Germline CDR1 and CDR2: LNHDA and SQIVND (reference sequence). This CDR3 has 15 amino acids. CDR3 in amino acids: CASSVDTVENQPQHF. CDR3 in DNA: TGTGCCAGTAGTGTCGACACGGTTGAGAATCAGCCCCAGCATTTT.

In its sample, this clone was seen a few times. The chain recombines TRBV29-1 with TRBJ1-4; maybe TRBD1 (5 bases). V lost 1 base to trimming and J lost 2 bases, with 14 bases between them. This CDR3 spans 16 amino acids. Germline V CDR1 and CDR2: SQVTM, ANQGSEA. CDR3 DNA sequence: TGCAGCGTTGAAGTGGAGGGGATGGGGACTAATGAAAAACTGTTTTTT. Amino acid sequence: CSVEVEGMGTNEKLFF.

V is TRBV18 and J is TRBJ1-1; the match to TRBD1 covers 9 bases. V trimming: 4 bases; J trimming: 4 bases; junction bases outside the gene matches: 7. This CDR3 is 15 amino acids long. CDR1 is KGHSH and CDR2 is LQKENI in the germline V gene. The CDR3 region is CASSQQTGGRTEAFF. In nucleotides, the CDR3 is TGTGCCAGCTCACAACAGACAGGGGGTCGCACTGAAGCTTTCTTT.

As DNA, the CDR3 is TGTGCCACCGGGGGCACCGGGGAGCTGTTTTTT. Its translation is CATGGTGELFF. The chain links TRBV3-1 (or the pseudogene TRBV3-2) to TRBJ2-2, with D perhaps TRBD2 (6 bases). The CDR3 length is 11 residues. With 10 bases removed from V and 4 bases from J, the gap between germline ends came to 7 bases. CDR1 and CDR2 from the germline V gene are LGHDT and YNNKEL (reference sequence).

DNA of the CDR3: TGTGCCAGCAGCCTTGGGACAGCCCCAGAGGATCAGCCCCAGCATTTT. Translation gives CASSLGTAPEDQPQHF. V and J are TRBV3-1 (or the pseudogene TRBV3-2) and TRBJ1-5, with 7 nucleotides matching TRBD1. This CDR3 has 16 amino acids. Germline V lookup: CDR1 LGHDT, CDR2 YNNKEL (reference sequence). V gave up 4 bases and J gave up 5 bases; unmatched junction bases: 11.

J is TRBJ2-3 and V is TRBV5-4; 7 bases fit TRBD2. In germline, CDR1 is SGHNT, CDR2 YYREEE (reference sequence). The CDR3 has 16 amino acids. The ends lost 3 bases at V and 3 bases at J; junction bases unmatched: 10. DNA of the CDR3: TGTGCCAGCAGCTCCACAAAGCGGGGCTCAACAGATACGCAGTATTTT. Its protein product is CASSSTKRGSTDTQYF.

The chain carries TRBV5-5 and TRBJ2-1; unclear D gene. There are 13 residues in the CDR3. V was clipped by 2 bases and J by 6 bases, with 9 bases between them. Germline V gives CDR1 SGHKS, CDR2 YYEKEE (reference sequence). Written as DNA, the CDR3 is TGTGCCAGCAGCTTACGAGCCCCCAATGAGCAGTTCTTC. It is translated as CASSLRAPNEQFF.

The chain couples TRBV4-2 to TRBJ2-1, with 9 nucleotides matching TRBD2. The CDR3 runs to 17 residues. Trimming cost V 2 bases and J 5 bases; bases outside gene matches: 10. Per the germline V gene, CDR1 is LGHNA and CDR2 is YNFKEQ. The CDR3 nucleotides are TGTGCCAGCAGCCAAAGGAATGTTCTAGCGGGACACAATGAGCAGTTCTTC. It codes for CASSQRNVLAGHNEQFF.

The chain has TRBV3-1 (or the pseudogene TRBV3-2) and TRBJ2-1; 7 bases line up with TRBD2. V shed 1 base, J shed 3 bases, and the junction held 0 bases outside the gene matches. The CDR3 has 14 amino acids. Germline assignment: CDR1 LGHDT and CDR2 YNNKEL (reference sequence). In nucleotides, the CDR3 is TGTGCCAGCAGCCAAGCGGGAGGCTACAATGAGCAGTTCTTC. This sequence encodes CASSQAGGYNEQFF.

J is TRBJ1-4 and V is TRBV28; D ambiguous. Germline V gene lookup returns CDR1 MDHEN and CDR2 SYDVKM. This CDR3 region has 16 residues. Trimming removed 4 bases at V and 5 bases at J, with 17 bases between. As DNA, the CDR3 is TGTGCCAGCAGTTCCGTCCCCCGAAGAGGGAATGAAAAACTGTTTTTT. Residues: CASSSVPRRGNEKLFF.

The rearrangement uses TRBV3-1 (or the pseudogene TRBV3-2) and TRBJ2-5; 7 bases align to TRBD2. The CDR3 has 13 amino acids. Germline-derived CDR1 and CDR2 are LGHDT and YNNKEL (reference sequence). With 4 bases clipped from V and 4 bases from J, the junction kept 3 bases outside the gene matches. The CDR3 sequence: CASSPVAGETQYF. CDR3 coding DNA: TGTGCCAGCAGCCCCGTAGCGGGAGAGACCCAGTACTTC.

V gene TRBV4-1 combines with J gene TRBJ2-5, with no clear D. CDR3 length equals 15 residues. V gave up 0 bases and J gave up 1 base, with 9 bases separating them. CDR1 is MGHRA, CDR2 YSYEKL, per germline. The CDR3 sequence: CASSQEIGFQETQYF. As DNA, the CDR3 is TGCGCCAGCAGCCAAGAGATTGGCTTCCAAGAGACCCAGTACTTC.

The V call is TRBV6-2 or TRBV6-3, the J call TRBJ2-7; D is possibly TRBD1 (6 bases). The CDR3 runs to 16 residues. Trimming shortened V by 2 bases and J by 3 bases, and 17 bases separated the two germline ends. CDR1 and CDR2 from the germline V gene are MNHEY and SVGEGT. The CDR3 spells CASSYQTGQFLYEQYF. The CDR3 nucleotides read TGTGCCAGCAGTTACCAGACAGGACAATTTCTCTACGAGCAGTACTTC.

V gene TRBV6-5 combines with J gene TRBJ2-7, with 9 bases that match TRBD2. This CDR3 comprises 14 residues. Trimming at V came to 7 bases and at J to 3 bases, leaving 7 bases not matched to a gene. The V gene's germline CDR1 is MNHEY and CDR2 SVGAGI. CDR3 protein: CASTRTSASYEQYF. CDR3 DNA sequence: TGTGCCAGCACCCGGACTAGCGCGAGCTACGAGCAGTACTTC.

V gene TRBV7-9 combines with J gene TRBJ1-2; 10 nucleotides match TRBD1. Germline trimming cut 3 bases from V and 2 bases from J; bases unmatched to any gene: 3. Germline V gene lookup returns CDR1 SEHNR and CDR2 FQNEAQ (reference sequence). The CDR3 contains 15 residues. The CDR3 protein is CASSLPGQGNYGYTF. The CDR3 region has the DNA TGTGCCAGCAGCTTGCCGGGACAGGGGAACTATGGCTACACCTTC.